These T cell receptor beta chains were read from a single sample in a study of human T cells and chemical hapten exposure. TCRdb reprocessed the RACE reads via MiXCR and lists one record per CDR3 protein. Of about 40,000 distinct CDR3 sequences listed, approximately 3.3% are singletons. The sample here was whole blood, taken in connection with sensitization to the hapten diphenylcyclopropenone (DPC). The receptor set was obtained from a man aged 35-49 years with alopecia areata. Some clones in this sample may be carry-over from other donors' samples. Both conserved end residues are part of each CDR3. The D gene is left open where the match is weak. The size field is filled for only some rows; it gives once, few, many or a size class.

many TRBJ2-7 TRBD2 TRBV15 TGTGCCACCAGCAGTCCGCCGGGACTAGCGGGAGTCGAGCAGTACTTC CATSSPPGLAGVEQYF
many TRBJ2-2 . TRBV10-3 TGTGCCATCAGTGAGCGGGGGGCGCCAACCGGGGAGCTGTTTTTT CAISERGAPTGELFF
many TRBJ1-5 . TRBV14 TGTGCCGCAGGGGCAGCTACGAATCAGCCCCAGCATTTT CAAGAATNQPQHF
. TRBJ2-3 TRBD2 TRBV7-2 TGTGCCAGCAGCTCAACAGCTAGCGGGAGTCAAAATACGCAGTATTTT CASSSTASGSQNTQYF
many TRBJ2-7 TRBD2 TRBV10-3 TGTGCCACGGGGGGACTAGTACACGACGAGCAGTACTTC CATGGLVHDEQYF
many TRBJ1-3 TRBD1 TRBV12-3/TRBV12-4 TGTGCCAGCAGTCTGGACAGGGTCTCTGGAAACACCATATATTTT CASSLDRVSGNTIYF
few TRBJ2-3 . TRBV3-1 TGTGCCAGCCGGGGATTCGATACGCAGTATTTT CASRGFDTQYF
many TRBJ2-5 TRBD2 TRBV5-3 TGTGCCAGAAGCTGCGGACTAGCGGAACAAGAGACCCAGTACTTC CARSCGLAEQETQYF
many TRBJ1-2 TRBD1 TRBV7-2 TGTGCCAACCAACCCCAGGAGGGGGCTCGTTATGGCTACACCTTC CANQPQEGARYGYTF
many TRBJ2-4 . TRBV28 TGTGCCAGCAGTCGAGGCGGGACAGAGAACATTCAGTACTTC CASSRGGTENIQYF
. TRBJ2-5 TRBD2 TRBV6-5 TGTGCCAGCAGTACTGGGACTAGCGGGAACAGAGAGACCCAGTACTTC CASSTGTSGNRETQYF
. TRBJ1-2 . TRBV2 TGTGCCAGCAGTGTCGGACTGACGAACTATGGCTACACCTTC CASSVGLTNYGYTF
few TRBJ2-7 . TRBV4-1 TGCGCCAGCAGCCAAGATTTTGGGGCTCAGGGCGAGCAGTACTTC CASSQDFGAQGEQYF
many TRBJ2-7 . TRBV10-3 TGTGCCATCAGTGAGACGGAGGGGCTCGAGCAGTACTTC CAISETEGLEQYF
many TRBJ2-7 . TRBV6-5 TGTGCCAGCAGTTCCACAGGGTCCTACGAGCAGTACTTC CASSSTGSYEQYF
. TRBJ2-3 TRBD2 TRBV10-3 TGTGCCATCAGTGAAGTTCGACTAGCGGGAGGCACGCAGTATTTT CAISEVRLAGGTQYF
many TRBJ2-7 . TRBV5-1 TGCGCCAGCAGCTTGGCCCCGGACATACCCTACGAGCAGTACTTC CASSLAPDIPYEQYF
many TRBJ2-3 . TRBV12-3/TRBV12-4 TGTGCCAGCAGCTTTAGCGTACCGCGGGGTACGCAGTATTTT CASSFSVPRGTQYF
few TRBJ2-1 . TRBV14 TGTGCCAGCAGCCAAGAACGCGGGATGCTCTACAATGAGCAGTTCTTC CASSQERGMLYNEQFF
many TRBJ2-1 TRBD2 TRBV9 TGTGCCAGCAGCGTTACCAGCGGGAGCGCCTACAATGAGCAGTTCTTC CASSVTSGSAYNEQFF
many TRBJ2-7 TRBD2 TRBV7-3 TGTGCCAGCAGCGCCCGACCTGCGGGAGGCCCCATTAGCTCCTACGAGCAGTACTTC CASSARPAGGPISSYEQYF
many TRBJ2-2 TRBD2 TRBV6-4 TGTGCCAGCGGTCCAGCGGGAGGGTTGTTGAACACCGGGGAGCTGTTTTTT CASGPAGGLLNTGELFF
few TRBJ2-3 TRBD2 TRBV7-9 TGTGCCAGCTCTAGCGGGGAATCCGGAGGCACAGATACGCAGTATTTT CASSSGESGGTDTQYF
few TRBJ1-5 . TRBV28 TGTGCCAGTTCCCCGGGGTGGCCCCTTTCCAATCAGCCCCAGCATTTT CASSPGWPLSNQPQHF
many TRBJ2-5 . TRBV28 TGTGCCAGCAGTTTAGGCAGGAAGGGGACCCAGTACTTC CASSLGRKGTQYF
few TRBJ2-3 . TRBV6-5 TGTGCCAGCAGCTCGTGGAAGGAGCTGAGCACAGATACGCAGTATTTT CASSSWKELSTDTQYF
few TRBJ1-5 . TRBV28 TGTGCCAGCAAGGGAAGCAATCAGCCCCAGCATTTT CASKGSNQPQHF
many TRBJ2-1 TRBD2 TRBV20-1 TGCAGTGGCGGGAGAGCGGCGCATGAGCAGTTCTTC CSGGRAAHEQFF